This is a list of T cell receptor beta chains from one sample in a study of blood T cell repertoires in COVID-19. The protocol was immunoSEQ multiplex PCR, while the TCRdb copy is restricted to in-frame clones and leaves out a portion. Of under 350,000 clones in the sample, approximately 83% were seen once. The sequencing sample was made of PBMCs or T cells enriched from blood (not recorded which). These receptors were taken from a middle-aged woman with acute COVID-19. The CDR3 runs from the conserved cysteine through the conserved F or W. The D gene is left open where the match is weak.

v_call	j_call	d_call	cdr3_nt	cdr3_aa
TRBV10-3	TRBJ1-1	TRBD1	TGTGCCATCAGTGACAGGGGGACTGAAGCTTTCTTT	CAISDRGTEAFF
TRBV9	TRBJ1-1	TRBD1	TGTGCCAGCAGCGTCAGGGGGCGGGACACTGAAGCTTTCTTT	CASSVRGRDTEAFF
TRBV4-1	TRBJ2-5	.	TGCGCCAGCAGCCAAGGCAGGGTTAAAGAGACCCAGTACTTC	CASSQGRVKETQYF
TRBV27	TRBJ1-6	.	TGTGCCAGCAGTGAACAGGGCGGCCGGAATTCACCCCTCCACTTT	CASSEQGGRNSPLHF
TRBV2	TRBJ1-1	TRBD1	TGTGCCAGCAGCCCCCGGACAGGGGGCTCGACTGAAGCTTTCTTT	CASSPRTGGSTEAFF
TRBV4-3	TRBJ2-1	.	TGCGCCAGCAGCCAACCAGGGTCCTACAATGAGCAGTTCTTC	CASSQPGSYNEQFF
TRBV28	TRBJ1-1	.	TGTGCCAGCAGTTTAAGTGTCAGGGCGGCTGAAGCTTTCTTT	CASSLSVRAAEAFF
TRBV11-2	TRBJ1-2	TRBD1	TGTGCCAGCAGCCCAGGGACAGGGGCCTATGGCTACACCTTC	CASSPGTGAYGYTF
TRBV7-2	TRBJ2-3	.	TGTGCCAGCAGCTTAGGCAGGAGCACAGATACGCAGTATTTT	CASSLGRSTDTQYF
TRBV10-1	TRBJ2-3	TRBD2	TGCGCCAGCCCCGGGAGGGCCGCTGGCACAGATACGCAGTATTTT	CASPGRAAGTDTQYF
TRBV4-1	TRBJ1-3	TRBD1	TGCGCCAGCAGCCAAGAGACAGGGGGCGGACACACCATATATTTT	CASSQETGGGHTIYF
TRBV4-2	TRBJ2-7	TRBD2	TGTGCCAGCAGCAACCGAAAGGGAAGGACTAGCGAGGACGAGCAGTACTTC	CASSNRKGRTSEDEQYF
TRBV6-2/TRBV6-3	TRBJ1-3	.	TGTGCCAGCAGCCAAGGGGGCACCATATATTTT	CASSQGGTIYF
TRBV5-1	TRBJ2-5	TRBD2	TGCGCCAGCAGCCTGAACGGGGAGGGCCGGGAGACCCAGTACTTC	CASSLNGEGRETQYF
TRBV6-5	TRBJ2-5	.	TGTGCCAGCAGTCCGGGGTCCCCGGTGGGGACCCAGTACTTC	CASSPGSPVGTQYF
TRBV2	TRBJ2-1	TRBD2	TGTGCCAGCAGTGAGCCCCTTGGTAGCGGGGGATACAATGAGCAGTTCTTC	CASSEPLGSGGYNEQFF
TRBV12-3/TRBV12-4	TRBJ1-5	.	TGTGCCAGCCAACTAGATAGCAATCAGCCCCAGCATTTT	CASQLDSNQPQHF
TRBV18	TRBJ2-1	TRBD2	TGTGCCAGCTCACCACCGGGACTAGCGGGAGTGAACAATGAGCAGTTCTTC	CASSPPGLAGVNNEQFF